The T cell receptor (beta chain) under discussion was sequenced for a study of patients and donors after allogeneic stem cell transplantation. TCRdb re-called the RT-PCR reads with MiXCR, one entry per CDR3 protein. The sample consists of about 960,000 distinct CDR3 sequences, more than 15% of them appearing once. Germline loops: CDR1 MNHEY, CDR2 SVGEGT. V lost 0 bases, J lost 3 bases, and 14 bases lay in between. The CDR3 is 16 amino acids. The sequence came from a human donor who was either an allogeneic HSCT recipient or a stem cell or donor lymphocyte infusion donor (not recorded which). It is not recorded whose cells these are; they may come from a transplant donor. The material sequenced was blood, either unsorted or a sorted T cell fraction (not recorded which). V usage is TRBV6-2 or TRBV6-3 and J usage is TRBJ1-1; no reliable D call. The CDR3 here is CASSYSIGERYTEAFF. The DNA for the CDR3 is TGTGCCAGCAGTTACTCGATCGGGGAGCGGTACACTGAAGCTTTCTTT.